This record concerns one TCR beta chain sequence. The PCR employed 60 Vbeta primers together with 13 Jbeta primers. The data were produced by immunoSEQ multiplex PCR, yet TCRdb's version contains in-frame clones alone and is incomplete. The sample lists fewer than 200,000 clones; approximately 80% were seen once. The data were obtained in a study of cytomegalovirus exposure and HLA in healthy donors. The sequencing input was PBMCs. This TCR was recovered from a woman in her 30s in good health and CMV-seronegative.

This chain's CDR3 is CASSYPGREGNEQFF. In DNA form, the CDR3 reads TGTGCCAGCAGTTACCCAGGGAGGGAGGGGAATGAGCAGTTCTTC. The chain has TRBV6-5 and TRBJ2-1; 7 positions match TRBD2. Losses at the gene ends were 2 bases for V and 7 bases for J; bases not matched to a gene: 8. This CDR3 comprises 15 residues. Looked up from germline, CDR1 is MNHEY and CDR2 is SVGAGI.